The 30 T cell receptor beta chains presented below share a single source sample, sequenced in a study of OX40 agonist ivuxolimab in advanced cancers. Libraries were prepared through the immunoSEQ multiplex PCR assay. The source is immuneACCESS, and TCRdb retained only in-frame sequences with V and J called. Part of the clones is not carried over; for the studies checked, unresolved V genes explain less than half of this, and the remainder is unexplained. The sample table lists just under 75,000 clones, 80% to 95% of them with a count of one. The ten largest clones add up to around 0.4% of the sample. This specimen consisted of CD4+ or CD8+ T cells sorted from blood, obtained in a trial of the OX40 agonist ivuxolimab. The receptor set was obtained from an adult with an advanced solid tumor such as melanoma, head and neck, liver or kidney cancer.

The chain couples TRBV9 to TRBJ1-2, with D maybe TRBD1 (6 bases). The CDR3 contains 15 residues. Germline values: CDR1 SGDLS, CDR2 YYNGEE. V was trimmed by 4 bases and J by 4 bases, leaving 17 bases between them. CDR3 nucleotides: TGTGCCAGCAGCCCGCAGGGAGGGGGGGCCTATGGCTACACCTTC. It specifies CASSPQGGGAYGYTF.

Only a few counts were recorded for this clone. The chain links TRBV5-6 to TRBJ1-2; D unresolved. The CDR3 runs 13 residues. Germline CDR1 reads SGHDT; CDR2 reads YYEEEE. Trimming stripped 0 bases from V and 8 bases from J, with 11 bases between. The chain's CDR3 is CASSLVRVGGYTF. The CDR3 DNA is TGTGCCAGCAGCTTGGTTAGGGTTGGCGGCTACACCTTC.

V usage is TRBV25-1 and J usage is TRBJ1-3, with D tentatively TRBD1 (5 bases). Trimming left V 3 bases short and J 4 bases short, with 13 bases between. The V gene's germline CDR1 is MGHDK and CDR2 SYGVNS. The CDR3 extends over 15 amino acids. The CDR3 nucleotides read TGTGCCAGCAGTGAGAGGGGCTGGGAAGGAAACACCATATATTTT. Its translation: CASSERGWEGNTIYF.

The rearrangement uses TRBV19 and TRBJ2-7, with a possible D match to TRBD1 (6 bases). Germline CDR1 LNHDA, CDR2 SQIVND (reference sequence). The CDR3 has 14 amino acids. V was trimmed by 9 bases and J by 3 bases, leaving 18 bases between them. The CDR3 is CASNNQGRSYEQYF. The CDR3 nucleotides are TGTGCCAGCAACAACCAGGGGCGAAGCTACGAGCAGTACTTC.

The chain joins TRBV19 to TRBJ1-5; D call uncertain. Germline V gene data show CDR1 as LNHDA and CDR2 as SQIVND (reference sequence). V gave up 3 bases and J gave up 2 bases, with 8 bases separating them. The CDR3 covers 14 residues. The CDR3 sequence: CASSMTGGNQPQHF. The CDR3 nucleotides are TGTGCCAGTAGTATGACCGGGGGCAATCAGCCCCAGCATTTT. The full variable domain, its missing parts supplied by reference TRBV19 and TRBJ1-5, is DGGITQSPKYLFRKEGQNVTLSCEQNLNHDAMYWYRQDPGQGLRLIYYSQIVNDFQKGDIAEGYSVSREKKESFPLTVTSAQKNPTAFYLCASSMTGGNQPQHFGDGTRLSIL.

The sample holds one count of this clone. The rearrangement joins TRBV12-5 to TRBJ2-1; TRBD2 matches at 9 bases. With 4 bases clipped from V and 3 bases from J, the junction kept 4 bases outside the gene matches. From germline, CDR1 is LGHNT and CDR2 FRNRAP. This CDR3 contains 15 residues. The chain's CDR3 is CASGSGLAIYNEQFF. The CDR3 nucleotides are TGTGCTAGTGGTTCGGGACTAGCTATCTACAATGAGCAGTTCTTC.

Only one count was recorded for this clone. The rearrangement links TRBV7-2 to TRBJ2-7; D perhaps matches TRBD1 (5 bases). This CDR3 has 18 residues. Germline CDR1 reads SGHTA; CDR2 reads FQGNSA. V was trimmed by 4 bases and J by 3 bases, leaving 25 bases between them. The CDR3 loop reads CASSSLRRTGQKLYEQYF. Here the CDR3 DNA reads TGTGCCAGCAGCTCCCTACGCCGTACAGGACAAAAACTCTACGAGCAGTACTTC.

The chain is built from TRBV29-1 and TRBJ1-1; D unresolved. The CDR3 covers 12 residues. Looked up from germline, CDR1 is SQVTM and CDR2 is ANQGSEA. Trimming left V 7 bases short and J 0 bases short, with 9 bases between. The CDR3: CSGEPLNTEAFF. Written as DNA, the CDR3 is TGCAGCGGGGAGCCCCTGAACACTGAAGCTTTCTTT.

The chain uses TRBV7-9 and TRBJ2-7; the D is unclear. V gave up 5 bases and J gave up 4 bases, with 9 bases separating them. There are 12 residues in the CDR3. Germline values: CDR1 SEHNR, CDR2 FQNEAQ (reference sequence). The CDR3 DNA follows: TGTGCCAGCAGCCGTCCGGGTTACGAGCAGTACTTC. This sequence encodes CASSRPGYEQYF.

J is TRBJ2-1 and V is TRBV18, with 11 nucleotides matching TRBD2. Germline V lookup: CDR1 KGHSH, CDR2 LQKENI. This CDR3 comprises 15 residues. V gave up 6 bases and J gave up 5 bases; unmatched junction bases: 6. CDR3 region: CASSSGLAGHNEQFF. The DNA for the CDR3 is TGTGCCAGCTCCTCTGGACTAGCGGGCCACAATGAGCAGTTCTTC.

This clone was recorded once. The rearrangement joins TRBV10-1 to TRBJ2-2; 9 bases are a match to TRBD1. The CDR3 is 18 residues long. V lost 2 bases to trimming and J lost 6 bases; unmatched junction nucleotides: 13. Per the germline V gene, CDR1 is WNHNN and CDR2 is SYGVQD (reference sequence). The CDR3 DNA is TGCGCCAGCAGTGAGGTCGGTTGGGGGACAGGGTCCCCCGGGGAGCTGTTTTTT. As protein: CASSEVGWGTGSPGELFF.

The CDR3 DNA reads TGTGCCAGCACCAGACTAAGGACAGGGGCGAGTCAGCCCCAGCATTTT. It codes for CASTRLRTGASQPQHF. This chain uses TRBV6-7 with TRBJ1-5, with 9 nucleotides matching TRBD1. TRBV6-7 carries the ORF label, with uncertain function. Losses at the gene ends were 7 bases for V and 6 bases for J; bases not matched to a gene: 13. The CDR3 has 16 residues.

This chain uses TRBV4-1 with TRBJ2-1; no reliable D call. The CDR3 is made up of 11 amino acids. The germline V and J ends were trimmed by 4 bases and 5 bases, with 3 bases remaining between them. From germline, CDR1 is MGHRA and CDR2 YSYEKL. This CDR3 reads CASSRHNEQFF. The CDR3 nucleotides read TGCGCCAGCAGCCGTCACAATGAGCAGTTCTTC.

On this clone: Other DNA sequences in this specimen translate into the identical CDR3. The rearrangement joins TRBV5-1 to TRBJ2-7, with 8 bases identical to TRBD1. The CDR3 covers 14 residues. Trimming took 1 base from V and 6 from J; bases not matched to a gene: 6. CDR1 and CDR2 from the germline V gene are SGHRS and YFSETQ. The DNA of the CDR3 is TGCGCCAGCAGCTTGAGGACAGGGTCGGGCGAGCAGTACTTC. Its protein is CASSLRTGSGEQYF.

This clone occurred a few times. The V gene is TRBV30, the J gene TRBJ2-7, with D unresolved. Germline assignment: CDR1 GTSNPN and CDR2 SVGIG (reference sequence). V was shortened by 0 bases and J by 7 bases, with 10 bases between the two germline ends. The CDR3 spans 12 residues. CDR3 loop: CAWSVVVGEQYF. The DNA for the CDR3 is TGTGCCTGGAGTGTAGTTGTTGGGGAGCAGTACTTC.

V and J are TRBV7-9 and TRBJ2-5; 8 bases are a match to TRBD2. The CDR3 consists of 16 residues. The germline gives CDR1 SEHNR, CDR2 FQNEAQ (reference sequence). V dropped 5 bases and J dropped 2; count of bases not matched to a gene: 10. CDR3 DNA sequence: TGTGCCAGCAGCCCAAAAGCGGGAGACCCTCAAGAGACCCAGTACTTC. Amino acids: CASSPKAGDPQETQYF.

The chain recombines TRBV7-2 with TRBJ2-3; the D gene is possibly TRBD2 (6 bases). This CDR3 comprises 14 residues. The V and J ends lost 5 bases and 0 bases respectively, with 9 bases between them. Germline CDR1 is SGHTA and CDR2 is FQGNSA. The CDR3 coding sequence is TGTGCCAGCAGCCCCGGGAGTAGCACAGATACGCAGTATTTT. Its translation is CASSPGSSTDTQYF.

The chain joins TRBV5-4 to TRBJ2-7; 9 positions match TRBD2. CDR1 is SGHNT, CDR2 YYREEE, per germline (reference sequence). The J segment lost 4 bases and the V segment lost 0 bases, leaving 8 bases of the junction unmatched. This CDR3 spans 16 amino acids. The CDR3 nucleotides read TGTGCCAGCAGCTTGGGGTCTAGCGGGATAAGGTACGAGCAGTACTTC. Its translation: CASSLGSSGIRYEQYF.

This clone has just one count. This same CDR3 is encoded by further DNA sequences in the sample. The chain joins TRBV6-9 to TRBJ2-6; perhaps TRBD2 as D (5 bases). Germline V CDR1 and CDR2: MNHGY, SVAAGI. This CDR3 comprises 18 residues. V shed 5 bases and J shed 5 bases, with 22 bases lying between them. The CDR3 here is CASSGREPRQSRANVLTF. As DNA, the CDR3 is TGTGCCAGCAGTGGAAGGGAGCCTCGACAAAGTCGGGCCAACGTCCTGACTTTC.

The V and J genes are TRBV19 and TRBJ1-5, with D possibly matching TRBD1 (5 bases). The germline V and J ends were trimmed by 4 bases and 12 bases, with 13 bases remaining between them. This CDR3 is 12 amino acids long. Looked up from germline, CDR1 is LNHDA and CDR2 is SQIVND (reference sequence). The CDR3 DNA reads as TGTGCCAGTAGTAATATAGACAGTCACCAGCATTTT. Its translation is CASSNIDSHQHF.

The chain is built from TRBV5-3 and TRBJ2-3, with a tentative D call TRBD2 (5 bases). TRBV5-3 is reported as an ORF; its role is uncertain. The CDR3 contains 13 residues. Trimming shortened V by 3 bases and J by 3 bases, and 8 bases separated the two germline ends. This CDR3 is CARSSRGTDTQYF. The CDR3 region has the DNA TGTGCCAGAAGCTCCCGAGGGACAGATACGCAGTATTTT.

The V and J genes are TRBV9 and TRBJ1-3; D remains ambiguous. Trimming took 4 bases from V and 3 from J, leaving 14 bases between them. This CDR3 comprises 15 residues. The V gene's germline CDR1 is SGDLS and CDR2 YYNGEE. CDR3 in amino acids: CASSPREIVGNTIYF. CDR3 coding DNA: TGTGCCAGCAGCCCGCGCGAGATAGTTGGAAACACCATATATTTT.

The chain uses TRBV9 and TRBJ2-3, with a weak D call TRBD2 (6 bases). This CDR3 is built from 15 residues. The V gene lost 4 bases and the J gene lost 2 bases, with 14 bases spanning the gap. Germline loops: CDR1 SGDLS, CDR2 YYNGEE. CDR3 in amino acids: CASSPGGSTTDTQYF. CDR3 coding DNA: TGTGCCAGCAGCCCCGGAGGGAGTACCACAGATACGCAGTATTTT.

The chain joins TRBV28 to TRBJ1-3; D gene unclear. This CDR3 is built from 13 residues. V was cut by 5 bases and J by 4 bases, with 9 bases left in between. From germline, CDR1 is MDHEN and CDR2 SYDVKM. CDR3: CASSPAYGNTIYF. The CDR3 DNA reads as TGTGCCAGCAGTCCAGCATACGGAAACACCATATATTTT.

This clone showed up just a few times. The CDR3 sequence is CASSFEGVRQPQHF. As DNA, the CDR3 is TGTGCCAGTAGTTTTGAGGGCGTTAGGCAGCCCCAGCATTTT. The chain carries TRBV19 and TRBJ1-5; D is uncertain. The CDR3 sequence is 14 residues long. Germline V gene lookup returns CDR1 LNHDA and CDR2 SQIVND (reference sequence). The V gene lost 5 bases and the J gene lost 7 bases, with 15 bases spanning the gap.

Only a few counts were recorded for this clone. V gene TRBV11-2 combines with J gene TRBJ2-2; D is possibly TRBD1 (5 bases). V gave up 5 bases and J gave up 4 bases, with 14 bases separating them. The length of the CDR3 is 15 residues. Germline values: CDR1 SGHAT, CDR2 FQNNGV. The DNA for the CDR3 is TGTGCCAGCAGCCGAAATCCGACAGCCACCGGGGAGCTGTTTTTT. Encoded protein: CASSRNPTATGELFF.

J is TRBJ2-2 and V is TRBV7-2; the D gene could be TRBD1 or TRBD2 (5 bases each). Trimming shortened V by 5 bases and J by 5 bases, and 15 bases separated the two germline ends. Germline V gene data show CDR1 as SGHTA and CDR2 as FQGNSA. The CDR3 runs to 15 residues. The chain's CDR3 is CASSGAGRRTGELFF. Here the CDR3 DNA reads TGTGCCAGCAGCGGGGCGGGCCGGAGGACCGGGGAGCTGTTTTTT.

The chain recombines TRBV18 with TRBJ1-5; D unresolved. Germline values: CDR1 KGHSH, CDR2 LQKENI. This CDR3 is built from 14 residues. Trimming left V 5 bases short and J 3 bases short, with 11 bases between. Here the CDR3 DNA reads TGTGCCAGCTCATCCGAGTATGACAATCAGCCCCAGCATTTT. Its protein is CASSSEYDNQPQHF.

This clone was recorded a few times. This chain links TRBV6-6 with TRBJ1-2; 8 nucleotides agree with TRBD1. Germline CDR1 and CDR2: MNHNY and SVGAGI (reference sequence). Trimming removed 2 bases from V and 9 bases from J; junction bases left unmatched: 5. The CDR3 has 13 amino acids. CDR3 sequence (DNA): TGTGCCAGCAGTTACAGGCCAGGGGGCAGCTACACCTTC. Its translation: CASSYRPGGSYTF.

CDR3 sequence reads: CASSKEGGEVRRNTGELFF. As DNA, the CDR3 is TGTGCCAGCAGCAAAGAAGGGGGGGAGGTTCGGCGGAACACCGGGGAGCTGTTTTTT. The gene calls are TRBV21-1 and TRBJ2-2; the D segment call TRBD2 is taken from the table without a DNA check. TRBV21-1 is a listed pseudogene. CDR3 size: 19 residues.